One sample yielded the 29 T cell receptor beta chains listed below, sequenced in a study of PD-1 blockade in mismatch repair-deficient tumors. Profiling relied on immunoSEQ multiplex PCR, and the TCRdb table lists in-frame clones only, not all of them. The profile shows approximately 50,000 clones, around four fifths of them singletons. The sequencing here drew on peripheral blood, taken 4 weeks after starting pembrolizumab. The receptors shown here come from an adult with mismatch repair-deficient cancer.

There are a few counts of this clone. The V call is TRBV2, the J call TRBJ1-5; no firm D call. Germline V gives CDR1 SNHLY, CDR2 FYNNEI. Trimming stripped 5 bases from V and 5 bases from J, with 7 bases between. The CDR3 is made up of 12 amino acids. The CDR3 spells CASSFRDQPQHF. The CDR3 region has the DNA TGTGCCAGCAGTTTTCGTGATCAGCCCCAGCATTTT.

The chain employs TRBV5-6 and TRBJ1-1, with no clear D. The CDR3 loop spans 13 amino acids. Germline CDR1 and CDR2: SGHDT and YYEEEE. Trimming left V 4 bases short and J 2 bases short, with 9 bases between. The CDR3 sequence: CASSRPDNTEAFF. The CDR3 region has the DNA TGTGCCAGCAGCAGACCAGATAACACTGAAGCTTTCTTT.

The chain employs TRBV6-9 and TRBJ1-1; D gene unclear. CDR3 length: 17 residues. Trimming removed 2 bases from V and 2 bases from J, with 18 bases in between. Per germline, CDR1 MNHGY and CDR2 SVAAGI. CDR3 nucleotide sequence: TGTGCCAGCAGTTATCGTGTGTCCGTCCCTATCAACACTGAAGCTTTCTTT. This codes for CASSYRVSVPINTEAFF.

V usage is TRBV6-5 and J usage is TRBJ1-1; D is unresolved. This CDR3 contains 13 residues. The germline V and J ends were trimmed by 5 bases and 5 bases, with 12 bases remaining between them. Per germline, CDR1 MNHEY and CDR2 SVGAGI. CDR3 region: CASSPNGFTEAFF. CDR3 in DNA: TGTGCCAGCAGTCCCAACGGATTTACTGAAGCTTTCTTT.

The rearrangement links TRBV7-9 to TRBJ1-2; 9 bases are shared with TRBD1. J was trimmed by 2 bases and V by 4 bases; bases with no gene match: 5. The germline gives CDR1 SEHNR, CDR2 FQNEAQ (reference sequence). The CDR3 is made up of 15 amino acids. CDR3 nucleotides: TGTGCCAGCAGCTACGGACAGGGGCTGAACTATGGCTACACCTTC. Translating it yields CASSYGQGLNYGYTF.

The chain carries TRBV11-2 and TRBJ2-5; no clear D gene. V was clipped by 5 bases and J by 0 bases, with 13 bases between them. CDR3 length: 15 residues. CDR1 is SGHAT, CDR2 FQNNGV, per germline. The CDR3 DNA is TGTGCCAGCAGCCTTTTCAGGAACCACCAAGAGACCCAGTACTTC. This encodes CASSLFRNHQETQYF.

With respect to this clone: Sequence at one end of the junction differs from germline and may be a read error. The chain employs TRBV28 and TRBJ2-7, with D unresolved. The V gene's germline CDR1 is MDHEN and CDR2 SYDVKM. The CDR3 has 15 residues. CDR3 in amino acids: CATSFYPLLDYEQYF. CDR3 nucleotides: TGTGCCACCAGTTTCTATCCTCTACTCGACTACGAGCAGTACTTC.

This chain links TRBV25-1 with TRBJ1-1, with D maybe TRBD1 (5 bases). Germline V CDR1 and CDR2: MGHDK, SYGVNS. V shed 10 bases and J shed 6 bases, with 12 bases lying between them. The CDR3 has 11 residues. Written as DNA, the CDR3 is TGTGCCACCAACACAGGCGCTGAAGCTTTCTTT. This encodes CATNTGAEAFF. The whole variable domain, filled in from reference TRBV25-1 and TRBJ1-1, reads EADIYQTPRYLVIGTGKKITLECSQTMGHDKMYWYQQDPGMELHLIHYSYGVNSTEKGDLSSESTVSRIRTEHFPLTLESARPSHTSQYLCATNTGAEAFFGQGTRLTVV.

The V gene is TRBV6-5, the J gene TRBJ1-5; 10 bases are a match to TRBD1. After removal of 5 bases from V and 6 bases from J, the junction contained 1 base not matched to a gene. The CDR3 loop spans 13 amino acids. CDR1 and CDR2 (germline): MNHEY, SVGAGI. CDR3 loop: CASSGDRGQPQHF. The DNA for the CDR3 is TGTGCCAGCAGTGGGGACAGGGGTCAGCCCCAGCATTTT.

The V and J genes are TRBV9 and TRBJ2-3, with 11 bases aligning to TRBD2. CDR1 is SGDLS and CDR2 is YYNGEE in the germline V gene. The CDR3 runs to 20 residues. Losses at the gene ends were 3 bases for V and 2 bases for J; bases not matched to a gene: 17. As DNA, the CDR3 is TGTGCCAGCAGCGGGACAGGTTTTAGCGGGAGGGTTGACTACACAGATACGCAGTATTTT. The encoded protein is CASSGTGFSGRVDYTDTQYF.

As regards this clone: The junction differs from germline at one of its ends, possibly a read error. This chain uses TRBV7-7 with TRBJ2-1, with D unresolved. Germline loops: CDR1 SSHAT, CDR2 FNYEAQ (reference sequence). The CDR3 is made up of 14 amino acids. As DNA, the CDR3 is TGTGCTAGCAGCCCCTCTAGCTCCTACAATGAGCAGTTCTTC. It specifies CASSPSSSYNEQFF.

This chain connects TRBV7-9 to TRBJ1-1; D is perhaps TRBD1 (5 bases). CDR1 and CDR2 (germline): SEHNR, FQNEAQ (reference sequence). Trimming removed 2 bases at V and 4 bases at J, with 14 bases between. The CDR3 length is 15 residues. As DNA, the CDR3 is TGTGCCAGCAGCTTATTGCGGGGGAAAGGCACTGAAGCTTTCTTT. Translation gives CASSLLRGKGTEAFF.

The chain joins TRBV29-1 to TRBJ2-2; 8 bases are shared with TRBD2. The CDR3 sequence is 18 residues long. The germline CDR1 and CDR2 sequences are SQVTM and ANQGSEA. Trimming at V came to 4 bases and at J to 7 bases, leaving 20 bases not matched to a gene. The DNA of the CDR3 is TGCAGCGTTGTTCTTTTTTCAGAACGGGAGGGCCGGGACGGGGAGCTGTTTTTT. It codes for CSVVLFSEREGRDGELFF.

The chain couples TRBV29-1 to TRBJ2-3, with TRBD1 as a possible D gene (5 bases). CDR1 and CDR2 from the germline V gene are SQVTM and ANQGSEA. CDR3 length: 13 amino acids. The V end lost 4 bases, the J end lost 6 bases, and 14 bases lay between the germline ends. The chain's CDR3 is CSVVGQTADTQYF. For the CDR3, the DNA is TGCAGCGTTGTGGGGCAGACAGCGGATACGCAGTATTTT.

CDR3 residues: CATSRVGDRGGTEAFF. The CDR3 DNA reads TGTGCCACCAGCAGAGTGGGAGACAGGGGAGGTACTGAAGCTTTCTTT. This rearrangement joins TRBV15 to TRBJ1-1; 8 bases are a match to TRBD1. With 1 base clipped from V and 5 bases from J, the junction kept 9 bases outside the gene matches. The V gene's germline CDR1 is LNHNV and CDR2 YYDKDF (reference sequence). This CDR3 is 16 amino acids long.

The gene calls are TRBV27 and TRBJ2-1, with D possibly being TRBD2 (5 bases). The V end was cut by 6 bases, the J end by 7 bases, with 19 bases between. Germline lookup yields CDR1 MNHEY and CDR2 SMNVEV (reference sequence). The CDR3 runs 15 residues. The CDR3 nucleotides read TGTGCCAGCAGCCAGATCGGGCGGGCAATTAATGAGCAGTTCTTC. This codes for CASSQIGRAINEQFF.

The chain links TRBV19 to TRBJ1-2; D is perhaps TRBD1 (6 bases). V lost 3 bases to trimming and J lost 5 bases, with 19 bases between them. The CDR3 has 16 residues. Germline V gene sequence: CDR1 LNHDA, CDR2 SQIVND (reference sequence). The CDR3 region is CASSIPLDRSSYGYTF. CDR3 DNA: TGTGCCAGTAGTATCCCCCTCGACAGGTCCTCTTATGGCTACACCTTC.

This chain links TRBV6-5 with TRBJ2-7; D not resolved. With 2 bases removed from V and 1 base from J, the gap between germline ends came to 9 bases. Germline lookup yields CDR1 MNHEY and CDR2 SVGAGI. The CDR3 has 14 amino acids. CDR3 sequence reads: CASSYDGSSYEQYF. The CDR3 DNA reads as TGTGCCAGCAGTTACGATGGCTCATCCTACGAGCAGTACTTC.

This chain links TRBV19 with TRBJ2-5, with TRBD2 matching 11 bases. J gave up 5 bases and V 2 bases, and 4 bases lay outside the gene matches. Germline V gives CDR1 LNHDA, CDR2 SQIVND (reference sequence). There are 15 residues in the CDR3. The CDR3 sequence is CASSILAGGEETQYF. The CDR3 bases are TGTGCCAGTAGTATACTAGCGGGAGGAGAGGAGACCCAGTACTTC.

The chain recombines TRBV5-1 with TRBJ1-4, with D uncertain. The CDR3 is made up of 13 amino acids. Trimming took off 0 bases at V and 7 bases at J, with 7 bases between the two ends. Germline assignment: CDR1 SGHRS and CDR2 YFSETQ. CDR3 region: CASSLDVGEKLFF. In DNA, the CDR3 is TGCGCCAGCAGCTTGGACGTGGGTGAAAAACTGTTTTTT.

This rearrangement joins TRBV29-1 to TRBJ2-4, with D perhaps matching TRBD1 or TRBD2 (7 bases each). V lost 7 bases and J lost 9, with 19 bases in between. CDR3 length equals 13 residues. Germline loops: CDR1 SQVTM, CDR2 ANQGSEA. The CDR3 loop reads CSGGEGALTIQYF. Written as DNA, the CDR3 is TGCAGCGGAGGGGAGGGGGCGCTGACCATTCAGTACTTC. The entire variable domain, with the rest obtained from reference TRBV29-1 and TRBJ2-4, is as follows: SAVISQKPSRDICQRGTSLTIQCQVDSQVTMMFWYRQQPGQSLTLIATANQGSEATYESGFVIDKFPISRPNLTFSTLTVSNMSPEDSSIYLCSGGEGALTIQYFGAGTRLSVL.

This chain links TRBV6-6 with TRBJ2-1, with 14 bases lining up with TRBD2. The CDR3 contains 16 residues. In germline, CDR1 is MNHNY, CDR2 SVGAGI (reference sequence). V trimming: 7 bases; J trimming: 7 bases; junction bases outside the gene matches: 9. CDR3 residues: CASNLPGTSGRNEQFF. The DNA of the CDR3 is TGTGCCAGCAACCTTCCCGGGACTAGCGGGAGAAATGAGCAGTTCTTC.

The chain carries TRBV18 and TRBJ1-5, with 7 nucleotides matching TRBD1. The CDR3 length is 14 residues. Germline CDR1 KGHSH, CDR2 LQKENI. With V trimmed by 6 bases and J by 2 bases, 4 bases remained unmatched. CDR3 nucleotides: TGTGCCAGCTCGGGAACAGGGGGCAATCAGCCCCAGCATTTT. It codes for CASSGTGGNQPQHF.

The genes are TRBV19 and TRBJ2-7; D is uncertain. Germline CDR1 and CDR2: LNHDA and SQIVND (reference sequence). Trimming left V 4 bases short and J 0 bases short, with 19 bases between. This CDR3 comprises 17 residues. CDR3 amino acids: CASSTRAVTASSYEQYF. The CDR3 nucleotides are TGTGCCAGTAGTACCCGTGCGGTGACCGCGAGCTCCTACGAGCAGTACTTC.

This chain joins TRBV5-6 and TRBJ2-1; 12 nucleotides line up with TRBD2. CDR3 length: 17 amino acids. Germline loops: CDR1 SGHDT, CDR2 YYEEEE. V lost 2 bases to trimming and J lost 6 bases; unmatched junction nucleotides: 9. The chain's CDR3 is CASSFGLAGMTSNEQFF. The CDR3 bases are TGTGCCAGCAGCTTCGGACTAGCGGGAATGACTAGCAATGAGCAGTTCTTC.

This chain connects TRBV5-1 to TRBJ2-1, with TRBD2 matching 8 bases. The CDR3 extends over 15 amino acids. Germline CDR1 SGHRS, CDR2 YFSETQ. The V and J ends lost 5 bases and 6 bases, in that order; junction bases with no gene match: 10. CDR3 bases: TGCGCCAGCAGTTCTCTTAGCGGGATCGGCAATGAGCAGTTCTTC. It encodes CASSSLSGIGNEQFF.

The chain recombines TRBV2 with TRBJ1-2; D not resolved. CDR3 length: 13 amino acids. V was shortened by 6 bases and J by 8 bases, with 16 bases between the two germline ends. The germline CDR1 and CDR2 sequences are SNHLY and FYNNEI. Here the CDR3 reads CASRAQARGGYTF. In DNA form, the CDR3 reads TGTGCCAGCAGGGCGCAGGCCAGAGGGGGCTACACCTTC.

V and J are TRBV12-5 and TRBJ2-1, with 10 bases matching TRBD1. The germline V gene has CDR1 LGHNT and CDR2 FRNRAP. Trimming cost V 0 bases and J 5 bases; bases outside gene matches: 4. The CDR3 is made up of 16 amino acids. The CDR3 DNA is TGTGCTAGTGGTTTGGTGACGGGACAGGGGAACAATGAGCAGTTCTTC. It translates to CASGLVTGQGNNEQFF.

The chain joins TRBV11-3 to TRBJ1-3; perhaps TRBD1 as D (6 bases). The ends were cut back, 8 bases at V and 1 base at J, with 9 bases in the middle. Per germline, CDR1 SGHNT and CDR2 YENEEA. There are 13 residues in the CDR3. The CDR3 region has the DNA TGTGCCAGCTCAACAGGGTCTGGAAACACCATATATTTT. Its translation is CASSTGSGNTIYF.